A selection of T cell receptor beta chains follows, all from one sample in a study of shared clonotypes between healthy human individuals. Assay: immunoSEQ multiplex PCR; the TCRdb copy retains only in-frame clones and omits some. Altogether about 1,800,000 clones are present, about 95% being singletons, with the ten largest covering 1.2%. Sequencing input: naive CD8+ T cells sorted from blood. These receptors all stem from a man aged 18 to 30 in good health. CDR3s include the opening cysteine and the closing phenylalanine or tryptophan. A D gene is named only where the DNA matches it firmly. Expanded clones are given a class, and other clones once, few, many or no size at all.

size: -; D: -; J: TRBJ2-1; V: TRBV27; DNA: TGTGCCAGCAGTTTGGGGCCGACCTACAATGAGCAGTTCTTC; CDR3: CASSLGPTYNEQFF
size: -; D: -; J: TRBJ2-7; V: TRBV6-1; DNA: TGTGCCAGCGGTCAGACAGGACCCTACGAGCAGTACTTC; CDR3: CASGQTGPYEQYF
size: -; D: TRBD1; J: TRBJ2-3; V: TRBV6-5; DNA: TGTGCCAGCAGCCACCGGGACAGGGGTGCAGATACGCAGTATTTT; CDR3: CASSHRDRGADTQYF
size: -; D: -; J: TRBJ1-2; V: TRBV19; DNA: TGTGCCAGTAGTTGGGCCCTGGACGGACGGTTTTGGGGCTACACCTTC; CDR3: CASSWALDGRFWGYTF
size: -; D: TRBD1; J: TRBJ1-4; V: TRBV5-1; DNA: TGCGCCAGCAGCTCACCAGGACAGGGAAGAGATGAAAAACTGTTTTTT; CDR3: CASSSPGQGRDEKLFF
size: -; D: -; J: TRBJ1-3; V: TRBV19; DNA: TGTGCCAGTAGTCCGGGCCTCCGGTCCATATATTTT; CDR3: CASSPGLRSIYF
size: -; D: -; J: TRBJ2-3; V: TRBV10-3; DNA: TGTGCCATCCGGATATCTAGCACAGATACGCAGTATTTT; CDR3: CAIRISSTDTQYF
size: -; D: -; J: TRBJ2-7; V: TRBV5-6; DNA: TGTGCCAGCAGCTGGGACAAGGCCTACGAGCAGTACTTC; CDR3: CASSWDKAYEQYF
size: -; D: TRBD2; J: TRBJ2-2; V: TRBV6-5; DNA: TGTGCCAGCAGGCCTAGCGGGGGGGCCTCCGGGGAGCTGTTTTTT; CDR3: CASRPSGGASGELFF
size: -; D: -; J: TRBJ2-7; V: TRBV11-3; DNA: TGTGCCAGCAGCTTGGGACCCTCCTACGAGCAGTACTTC; CDR3: CASSLGPSYEQYF
size: -; D: TRBD1; J: TRBJ2-7; V: TRBV15; DNA: TGTGCCACCAGCAGACGACAGGGTCCCTACGAGCAGTACTTC; CDR3: CATSRRQGPYEQYF
size: -; D: TRBD1; J: TRBJ2-3; V: TRBV28; DNA: TGTGCCAGCAGTTTAGGGACAGGGAGCACAGATACGCAGTATTTT; CDR3: CASSLGTGSTDTQYF
size: once; D: TRBD1; J: TRBJ2-3; V: TRBV5-6; DNA: TGTGCCAGCAGCTGGGGGACCGACAGGGGAGGAGGAGATACGCAGTATTTT; CDR3: CASSWGTDRGGGDTQYF
size: -; D: TRBD1; J: TRBJ1-6; V: TRBV7-9; DNA: TGTGCCAGCAGCTTTCGCGGACAGGATAATTCACCCCTCCACTTT; CDR3: CASSFRGQDNSPLHF
size: -; D: -; J: TRBJ2-1; V: TRBV6-1; DNA: TGTGCCAGCAGTGATCTAGCAAACTACAATGAGCAGTTCTTC; CDR3: CASSDLANYNEQFF
size: -; D: TRBD2; J: TRBJ2-1; V: TRBV19; DNA: TGTGCCAGTAGTATCGCCATAGCGGGAGCTCGAGGCGATGAGCAGTTCTTC; CDR3: CASSIAIAGARGDEQFF
size: -; D: TRBD1; J: TRBJ1-1; V: TRBV9; DNA: TGTGCCAGCAGCCCGACAGGGTATAACACTGAAGCTTTCTTT; CDR3: CASSPTGYNTEAFF
size: -; D: -; J: TRBJ2-1; V: TRBV5-1; DNA: TGCGCCAGCAGCCCCTATCTAACCTACGATGAGCAGTTCTTC; CDR3: CASSPYLTYDEQFF
size: -; D: TRBD2; J: TRBJ2-1; V: TRBV4-3; DNA: TGCGCCAGCAGCTATATCGACGGGGGGGACAATGAGCAGTTCTTC; CDR3: CASSYIDGGDNEQFF
size: -; D: TRBD2; J: TRBJ2-5; V: TRBV5-6; DNA: TGTGCCAGCAGCTGGACTAGCGGGGGGGCCGGGGAGACCCAGTACTTC; CDR3: CASSWTSGGAGETQYF
size: -; D: -; J: TRBJ2-1; V: TRBV10-3; DNA: TGTGCCATCAGTGAAGCTGATGAGCAGTTCTTC; CDR3: CAISEADEQFF
size: -; D: -; J: TRBJ1-6; V: TRBV7-9; DNA: TGTGCCAGCAGCTCGGGATTCTCGGGTAATTCACCCCTCCACTTT; CDR3: CASSSGFSGNSPLHF
size: -; D: TRBD1; J: TRBJ2-7; V: TRBV5-1; DNA: TGCGCCAGCAGAGATCCCGGGACAGGGGACTACGAGCAGTACTTC; CDR3: CASRDPGTGDYEQYF
size: -; D: -; J: TRBJ2-2; V: TRBV6-1; DNA: TGTGCCTTCTCCCCGGGCAGGAAGAACACCGGGGAGCTGTTTTTT; CDR3: CAFSPGRKNTGELFF
size: -; D: -; J: TRBJ2-7; V: TRBV5-4; DNA: TGTGCCAGCAGTTATGGAGGACTTGAGCAGTACTTC; CDR3: CASSYGGLEQYF
size: once; D: TRBD1; J: TRBJ2-1; V: TRBV5-1; DNA: TGCGCCAGCAGCTTGGCGGGGGACAGGGAGCTAAATGAGCAGTTCTTC; CDR3: CASSLAGDRELNEQFF
size: -; D: -; J: TRBJ2-1; V: TRBV14; DNA: TGTGCCAGCAGCCTGGGACCCGTTTTAAATGAGCAGTTCTTC; CDR3: CASSLGPVLNEQFF
size: -; D: TRBD1; J: TRBJ1-2; V: TRBV5-4; DNA: TGTGCCAGCAGCCCCGGACAGGGAGGCTCTGGCTACACCTTC; CDR3: CASSPGQGGSGYTF
size: -; D: -; J: TRBJ2-7; V: TRBV10-3; DNA: TGTGCCATCAGTGAGTCGACTCTTAGGGGAATAAGCCACGAGCAGTACTTC; CDR3: CAISESTLRGISHEQYF
size: -; D: -; J: TRBJ2-7; V: TRBV5-1; DNA: TGCGCCAGCACCGGGGCCCCCTCCTACGAGCAGTACTTC; CDR3: CASTGAPSYEQYF
size: few; D: TRBD1; J: TRBJ2-7; V: TRBV5-4; DNA: TGTGCCAGCAGCGAGGGACAGCTCTACGAGCAGTACTTC; CDR3: CASSEGQLYEQYF
size: -; D: TRBD1; J: TRBJ2-6; V: TRBV7-9; DNA: TGTGCCAGCAGCGATTCTCCAATTTTAAGGGGGCATGGGGCCAACGTCCTGACTTTC; CDR3: CASSDSPILRGHGANVLTF
size: -; D: TRBD2; J: TRBJ2-3; V: TRBV18; DNA: TGTGCCAGCTCCCCCGCTCCGACTAGCGGGGGGGCCAGGGATACGCAGTATTTT; CDR3: CASSPAPTSGGARDTQYF
size: -; D: TRBD1; J: TRBJ2-5; V: TRBV7-2; DNA: TGTGCCAGCAGCCCGACAGGGTTTGGCGAGACCCAGTACTTC; CDR3: CASSPTGFGETQYF
size: -; D: -; J: TRBJ2-7; V: TRBV5-1; DNA: TGCGCCAGCAGCTTGGCTTTTGGAGGGTCCTACGAGCAGTACTTC; CDR3: CASSLAFGGSYEQYF
size: -; D: -; J: TRBJ2-2; V: TRBV11-2; DNA: TGTGCCAGCAGCTTAGTAGTCGGCGGGATGGTGGAGCTGTTTTTT; CDR3: CASSLVVGGMVELFF
size: -; D: TRBD1; J: TRBJ1-6; V: TRBV4-1; DNA: TGCGCCAGCAGCCAAGAAGTCGGGACAGGAAATTCACCCCTCCACTTT; CDR3: CASSQEVGTGNSPLHF
size: -; D: -; J: TRBJ2-1; V: TRBV9; DNA: TGTGCCAGCAGCGTAGACGATGAGCAGTTCTTC; CDR3: CASSVDDEQFF
size: -; D: -; J: TRBJ1-3; V: TRBV9; DNA: -; CDR3: CAFHLRFSGNTIYF
size: -; D: TRBD1; J: TRBJ2-7; V: TRBV18; DNA: TGTGCCAGCTCACCCGACAGGGGTATGACCTACGAGCAGTACTTC; CDR3: CASSPDRGMTYEQYF
size: once; D: -; J: TRBJ1-2; V: TRBV11-2; DNA: TGTGCCAGCAGCTTAGAGGCAGGGCCCCTTTCTCCCTATGGCTACACCTTC; CDR3: CASSLEAGPLSPYGYTF
size: -; D: -; J: TRBJ1-4; V: TRBV28; DNA: TGTGCCAGCAGCACGGAGGGTGAGGGGATAAATGAAAAACTGTTTTTT; CDR3: CASSTEGEGINEKLFF
size: once; D: -; J: TRBJ1-4; V: TRBV6-6; DNA: TGTGCCAGCAGCCCAGGGAAGCATGAAAAACTGTTTTTT; CDR3: CASSPGKHEKLFF
size: once; D: -; J: TRBJ2-5; V: TRBV4-1; DNA: TGCGCCAGCAGCCAAGATATAGGCGGAATCCAAGAGACCCAGTACTTC; CDR3: CASSQDIGGIQETQYF
size: -; D: -; J: TRBJ2-5; V: TRBV7-9; DNA: TGTGCCAGCAGCTTTAACGAAGAGACCCAGTACTTC; CDR3: CASSFNEETQYF
size: -; D: -; J: TRBJ2-7; V: TRBV27; DNA: TGTGCCAGCAGTTTGACAGTATCTCCGTACTACGAGCAGTACTTC; CDR3: CASSLTVSPYYEQYF
size: -; D: TRBD2; J: TRBJ2-7; V: TRBV2; DNA: TGTGCCAGCAGTGGGCCCGAGCGGGAGAAGTACTTC; CDR3: CASSGPEREKYF
size: -; D: -; J: TRBJ2-1; V: TRBV7-9; DNA: TGTGCCAGCAGCTTATTTCCTAGCGCGATCAATGAGCAGTTCTTC; CDR3: CASSLFPSAINEQFF